These T cell receptor beta chains were read from a single sample in a study of OX40 agonist ivuxolimab in advanced cancers. Libraries were prepared by immunoSEQ multiplex PCR; TCRdb keeps only in-frame clonotypes and omits some of them. In the table there are around 67,000 clones, about 83% of which are singletons. Source: CD4+ or CD8+ T cells sorted from blood, taken in a trial of the OX40 agonist ivuxolimab. These receptors were obtained from an adult with an advanced solid tumor such as melanoma, head and neck, liver or kidney cancer. The CDR3 runs from the conserved cysteine through the conserved F or W. The D gene is left open where the match is weak. Clone size is stated in some rows and not others, as once, few, many or a class when expanded.

clone_size	v_call	j_call	d_call	cdr3_aa	cdr3_nt
once	TRBV5-1	TRBJ1-2	NA	CASSAGRGDGHTF	TGCGCCAGCAGCGCGGGAAGGGGGGATGGCCACACCTTC
NA	TRBV10-3	TRBJ2-1	TRBD2	CAISESTGGRVFF	TGTGCCATCAGTGAGTCGACGGGAGGACGGGTGTTCTTC
once	TRBV11-3	TRBJ2-1	TRBD2	CASSPGTSSYNEQFF	TGTGCCAGCAGTCCCGGGACTAGCTCCTACAATGAGCAGTTCTTC
NA	TRBV19	TRBJ1-1	TRBD1	CASSRGQGANDEAFF	TGTGCCAGTAGTAGGGGACAGGGGGCGAATGATGAAGCTTTCTTT
NA	TRBV11-3	TRBJ2-1	TRBD1	CASSITGDEQFF	TGTGCCAGCAGCATAACAGGGGATGAGCAGTTCTTC
NA	TRBV18	TRBJ1-6	NA	CASSSRGGANYNSPLHF	TGTGCCAGCTCCTCACGGGGGGGGGCCAACTATAATTCACCCCTCCACTTT
NA	TRBV30	TRBJ1-2	NA	CAWSEGGSYYGYTF	TGTGCCTGGTCGGAGGGGGGGAGCTACTATGGCTATACCTTC
NA	TRBV19	TRBJ1-5	NA	CASSRGNYQPQHF	TGTGCCAGTAGTCGTGGAAATTATCAGCCCCAGCATTTT
NA	TRBV18	TRBJ2-7	NA	CASSPNKENEQYF	TGTGCCAGCTCACCCAATAAGGAAAACGAGCAGTACTTC
NA	TRBV2	TRBJ2-3	TRBD2	CASTAGGGTDTQYF	TGTGCCAGCACCGCTGGGGGGGGCACAGATACGCAGTATTTT
NA	TRBV5-1	TRBJ2-5	NA	CASARLGVGETQYF	TGCGCCAGCGCCAGACTAGGTGTGGGAGAGACCCAGTACTTC
NA	TRBV5-1	TRBJ1-1	TRBD1	CASSWDSRTEAFF	TGCGCCAGCAGCTGGGACAGCCGCACTGAAGCTTTCTTT
NA	TRBV29-1	TRBJ2-3	TRBD1	CSVDRGNF	TGCAGCGTTGACAGGGGGAATTTT
NA	TRBV6-5	TRBJ1-3	NA	CASRRRTISGNTIYF	TGTGCCAGCAGGAGACGGACAATCTCTGGAAACACCATATATTTT
NA	TRBV6-5	TRBJ2-1	NA	CASSYSWGSDEQFF	TGTGCCAGCAGTTACTCATGGGGGAGTGATGAGCAGTTCTTC
NA	TRBV4-1	TRBJ1-2	NA	CASSQGPPYGYTF	TGCGCCAGCAGCCAAGGACCCCCATATGGCTACACCTTC
NA	TRBV5-1	TRBJ2-4	TRBD1	CASSSTGTLNIQYF	TGCGCCAGCAGCTCGACAGGGACCCTGAACATTCAGTACTTC
once	TRBV21-1	TRBJ2-1	NA	CASSPRGEGQGDNEQFF	TGTGCCAGCAGCCCGCGAGGCGAGGGACAAGGGGACAATGAGCAGTTCTTC
NA	TRBV2	TRBJ2-4	TRBD1	CATSRGTGNIQYF	TGTGCCACCTCTCGAGGGACAGGAAACATTCAGTACTTC
NA	TRBV5-1	TRBJ2-3	TRBD2	CASSGGTSGDTQYF	TGCGCCAGCAGCGGTGGGACTAGCGGAGATACGCAGTATTTT
NA	TRBV5-1	TRBJ1-1	NA	CASSVTINTEAFF	TGCGCCAGCAGCGTGACAATTAACACTGAAGCTTTCTTT
NA	TRBV6-5	TRBJ1-2	NA	CATRVGYGYTF	TGTGCCACAAGGGTCGGCTATGGCTACACCTTC
NA	TRBV18	TRBJ2-7	NA	CASSPAGARGHEQYF	TGTGCCAGCTCACCAGCGGGGGCGAGGGGGCACGAGCAGTACTTC
few	TRBV4-1	TRBJ1-2	TRBD1	CASTSGTGDGYTF	TGCGCCAGCACCTCCGGGACAGGGGATGGCTACACCTTC
NA	TRBV9	TRBJ2-4	TRBD2	CASSVSGGIPNIQYF	TGTGCCAGCAGCGTATCGGGGGGTATTCCAAACATTCAGTACTTC
NA	TRBV10-3	TRBJ1-2	NA	CAITVGKGYGYTF	TGTGCCATCACCGTCGGGAAGGGCTATGGCTACACCTTC
NA	TRBV11-2	TRBJ2-1	NA	CASSLDTSIYYNEQFF	TGTGCCAGCAGCTTAGATACGAGCATATACTACAATGAGCAGTTCTTC